This T cell receptor (beta chain) comes out of a study of blood T cells in healthy people across ages (dated by TCRdb to 2013 to 2016). Study-level background: In model experiments, template switching captured about one uniquely barcoded TCR beta cDNA molecule for every two T cells. The study measured age-related changes in TCR beta repertoire diversity using deep sequencing normalized with unique cDNA molecular identifiers. For two donors (one aged 18 to 29 and one aged 80 or older), the study analyzed two additional independent replicas of 1 million unique cDNA reads from the same blood draw. Donors were grouped into four age groups: young (average 16 years), middle-aged (39), aged (62) and long-lived (approximately 75).

Findings and caveats that apply to the study as a whole: Compared with the aged group, the long-lived group had more naive CD4+ T cells, fewer expanded clones and increased TCR diversity, a pattern suggesting age selection. Observed TCR beta diversity per million T cells fell roughly linearly with age, and a significant reduction was already apparent by age roughly 41. Estimates of total diversity based on one million sequenced T cells were regarded as lower bounds and as underestimates. There was a strong correlation between observed TCR beta diversity and the percentage of naive T cells measured by flow cytometry. Bulk unsorted PBMC profiling prevented conclusive comparison of naive and antigen-experienced compartments. Donor CMV infection status was unknown, potentially confounding age-related changes in expanded clonotypes.

Donors were 39 systemically healthy Caucasian individuals from Russia aged about 6 to 100 years. Each donor gave ten milliliters of peripheral blood, drawn into EDTA-treated Vacutainer tubes. Ficoll-Paque density-gradient centrifugation was used to isolate PBMCs, with at least 6.5 million per sample. Total RNA was extracted from PBMCs with Trizol reagent, with at least 5.5 micrograms obtained per sample. For every donor, flow cytometry on a PBMC aliquot measured the percentage of naive CD45RAhigh/CD27high T cells. In this sample, this clonotype turned up a few times. No cognate antigen has been identified for it. No base qualities exist here, and no much larger clone lies one base off it. The method was 5' RACE. The listed sequencing device is Illumina HiSeq 2500. The second PCR ran for about 6 to 12 cycles and used a J-beta primer mix along with a sample-barcoded 5' primer. A template-switch 5' adaptor carrying 12 random nucleotides introduced a unique molecular identifier onto each TCR beta cDNA molecule. Each sample yielded at least 3 million CDR3-containing paired-end reads. The Mint cDNA synthesis kit, primed by a TRBC-specific oligonucleotide, was used to synthesize first-strand cDNA from all RNA. After uracil-DNA glycosylase treatment, a first 18-cycle PCR used universal primers M1SS and BC2_uni_R on all cDNA. In the authors' own workflow: Each sample was normalized by randomly selecting 1 million high-quality reads, each carrying a distinct molecular identifier. Reads sharing molecular identifiers were discarded rather than binned into consensus sequences. MiTCR, with a Q25 quality threshold and the strictest error-elimination algorithm, was used for CDR3 identification, clonotype clustering and error correction. A nonparametric unseen species model with Euler transformation was used to estimate lower-bound total TCR beta diversity. TCRdb trimmed public reads at Q25 via fastp, called clones via MiXCR and kept in-frame beta chains. All rows with the same CDR3 protein become a single entry with the most common DNA and genes. V and J calls and clone size were set by TCRdb, not the authors. For this sample the table gives roughly 560,000 distinct CDR3 sequences, of which around 24% were detected only once. The leading ten clones occupy approximately 10% of the sample.

The CDR3 runs 18 residues from the cysteine to the phenylalanine. CDR3 DNA only is kept here, 54 bases in frame from base 1. Here V drops 4 bases and J drops 8 bases, and the junction holds 18 bases not matched to any gene. The germline V gene (reference sequence) provides CDR1 SEHNR and CDR2 FQNEAQ. These records were also assigned to another study, of T cells of mothers and their children. As the second publication notes: Nine systemically healthy Caucasian individuals served as donors, namely three mothers together with their six children. cDNA synthesis used all of the extracted RNA, with 1.5 ug of RNA in each 15 ul reaction. In the second PCR, sample barcodes and 2-4 random nucleotides were introduced via the M1S primer. Over 8.5 million TCR beta CDR3 reads were obtained for each mother, and 2.5 million to 3 million reads were obtained for each child. Thymic selection similarly shapes TCR recombination output in related and unrelated pairs, with minor effect from inherited differences. Normalized repertoire overlap was always found to be slightly, but never significantly, higher in related mother-child pairs than in unrelated mother-child pairs. No persistent microchimeric T cell clones were detected, at a sensitivity of about 100 clones per million clonotypes. To look for features that set related mother-child pairs apart from unrelated individuals, the researchers ran deep NGS to compare the TCR beta repertoires of mothers and children. On average, the children were about 10 +/- 4 years old, while the mothers were about 40 +/- 4 years old. Libraries were sequenced on Illumina HiSeq 2000 with 100+100 nt paired-end reads after adapter ligation with NEBNext reagents. To avoid cross-contamination, the mother libraries and the child libraries were prepared a month apart and sequenced in separate runs. Each donor had between about 450,000 and 2,100,000 distinct TCR beta clonotypes identified. Naive TCR beta clonotypes were estimated from low-frequency clonotypes matched to each donor's FACS-determined naive share, without sorting.

Sequencing input: blood. The clonotype comes from a boy aged 5-17 years in good health. The sequence links TRBV7-9 to TRBJ2-1; 9 bases in the junction line up with TRBD2. The sequenced DNA is TGTGCCAGCAGCTCCCCCCCTGGGAGAGCGGGGGGTTTCGATGAGCAGTTCTTC. Its coded protein is CASSSPPGRAGGFDEQFF.